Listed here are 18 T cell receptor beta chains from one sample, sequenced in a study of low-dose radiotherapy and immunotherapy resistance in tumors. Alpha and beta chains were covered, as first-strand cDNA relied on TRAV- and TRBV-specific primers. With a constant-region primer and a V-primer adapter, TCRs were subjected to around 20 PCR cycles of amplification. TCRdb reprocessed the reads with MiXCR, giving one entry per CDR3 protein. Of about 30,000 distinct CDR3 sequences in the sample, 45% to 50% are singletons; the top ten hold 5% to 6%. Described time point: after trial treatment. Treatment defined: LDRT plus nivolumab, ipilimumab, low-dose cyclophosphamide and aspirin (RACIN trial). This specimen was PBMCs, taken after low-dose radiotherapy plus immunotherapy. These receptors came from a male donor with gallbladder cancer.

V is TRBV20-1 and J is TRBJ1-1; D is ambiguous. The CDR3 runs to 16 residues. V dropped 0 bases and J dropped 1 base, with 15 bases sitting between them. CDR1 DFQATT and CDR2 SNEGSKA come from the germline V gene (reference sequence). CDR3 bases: TGCAGTGCTAGAGACCCCCGTAGGGCCACGAACACTGAAGCTTTCTTT. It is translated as CSARDPRRATNTEAFF.

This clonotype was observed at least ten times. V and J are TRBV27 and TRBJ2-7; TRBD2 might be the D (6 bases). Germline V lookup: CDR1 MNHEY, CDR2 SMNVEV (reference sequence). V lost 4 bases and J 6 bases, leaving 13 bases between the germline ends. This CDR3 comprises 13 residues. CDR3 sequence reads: CASSWTIGREQYF. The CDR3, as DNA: TGTGCCAGCAGTTGGACTATAGGGCGCGAGCAGTACTTC.

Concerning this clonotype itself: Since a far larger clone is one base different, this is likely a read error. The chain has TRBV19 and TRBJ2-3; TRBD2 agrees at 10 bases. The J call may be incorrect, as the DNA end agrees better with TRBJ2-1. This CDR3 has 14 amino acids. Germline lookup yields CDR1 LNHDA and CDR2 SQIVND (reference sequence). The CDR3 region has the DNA TGTGCCAGGACCAAAGCGGGAGGGTACAATGAGCAGTTCTTC. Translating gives CARTKAGGYNEQFF.

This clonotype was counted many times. CDR3 in amino acids: CSAGFGTGSLAKNIQYF. The CDR3 nucleotides read TGCAGTGCTGGGTTCGGGACAGGGAGCTTAGCCAAAAACATTCAGTACTTC. The rearrangement links TRBV20-1 to TRBJ2-4; 9 bases line up with TRBD1. Germline values: CDR1 DFQATT, CDR2 SNEGSKA (reference sequence). The CDR3 length is 17 residues. After removal of 5 bases from V and 0 bases from J, the junction contained 11 bases not matched to a gene.

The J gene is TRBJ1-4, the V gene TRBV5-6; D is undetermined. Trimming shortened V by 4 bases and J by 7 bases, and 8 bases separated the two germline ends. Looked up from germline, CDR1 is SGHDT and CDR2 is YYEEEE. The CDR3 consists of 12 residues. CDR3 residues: CASSQPSEKLFF. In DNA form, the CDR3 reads TGTGCCAGCAGCCAGCCTTCTGAAAAACTGTTTTTT.

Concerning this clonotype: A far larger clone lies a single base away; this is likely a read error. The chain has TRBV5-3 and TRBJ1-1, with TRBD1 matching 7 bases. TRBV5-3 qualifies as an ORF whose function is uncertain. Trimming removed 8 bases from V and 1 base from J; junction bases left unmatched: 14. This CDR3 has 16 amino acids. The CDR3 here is CASSERDSWKNTEAFF. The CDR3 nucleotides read TGTGCCAGCAGCGAAAGGGACAGTTGGAAGAACACTGAAGCTTTCTTT.

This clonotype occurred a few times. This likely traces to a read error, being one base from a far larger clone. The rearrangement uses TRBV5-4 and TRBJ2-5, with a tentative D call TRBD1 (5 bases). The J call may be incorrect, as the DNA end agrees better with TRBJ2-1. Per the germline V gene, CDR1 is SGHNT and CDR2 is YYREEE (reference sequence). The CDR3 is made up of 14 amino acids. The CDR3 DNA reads TGTGCCAGCAACCACACCGTTCTAGGGGATGAGCAGTTCTTC. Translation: CASNHTVLGDEQFF.

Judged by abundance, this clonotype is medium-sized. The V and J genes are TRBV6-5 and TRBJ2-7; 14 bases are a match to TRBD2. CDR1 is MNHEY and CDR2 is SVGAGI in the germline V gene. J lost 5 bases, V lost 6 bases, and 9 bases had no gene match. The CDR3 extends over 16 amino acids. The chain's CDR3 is CASSPGTSGRVHEQYF. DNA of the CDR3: TGTGCCAGCAGCCCGGGGACTAGCGGGAGAGTCCACGAGCAGTACTTC.

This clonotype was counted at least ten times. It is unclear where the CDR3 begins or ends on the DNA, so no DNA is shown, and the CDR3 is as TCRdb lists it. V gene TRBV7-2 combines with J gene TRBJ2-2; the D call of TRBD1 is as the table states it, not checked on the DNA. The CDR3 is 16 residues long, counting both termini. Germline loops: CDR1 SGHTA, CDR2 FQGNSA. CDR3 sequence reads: CASSSPGGGTGELFFF.

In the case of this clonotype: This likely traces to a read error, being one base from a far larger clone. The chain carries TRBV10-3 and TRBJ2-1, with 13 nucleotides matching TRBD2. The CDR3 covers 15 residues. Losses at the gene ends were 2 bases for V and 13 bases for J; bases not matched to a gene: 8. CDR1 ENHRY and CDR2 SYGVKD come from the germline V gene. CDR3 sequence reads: CAISEGTSGMETQFF. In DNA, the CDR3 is TGTGCCATCAGTGAGGGGACTAGCGGGATGGAGACCCAGTTCTTC.

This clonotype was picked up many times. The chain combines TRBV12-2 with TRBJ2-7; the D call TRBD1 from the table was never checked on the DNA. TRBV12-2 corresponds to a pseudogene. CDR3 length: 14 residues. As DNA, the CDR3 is TGTGCAAGTCGCTCCCCTCTCAGGGGGTACGAGCAGTACTTC. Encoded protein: CASRSPLRGYEQYF.

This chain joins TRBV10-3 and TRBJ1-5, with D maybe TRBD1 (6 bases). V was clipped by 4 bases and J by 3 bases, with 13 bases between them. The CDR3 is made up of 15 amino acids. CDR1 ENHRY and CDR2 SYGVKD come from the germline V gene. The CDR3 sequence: CAISVGGGDNQPQHF. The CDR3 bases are TGTGCCATCAGTGTAGGAGGGGGGGACAATCAGCCCCAGCATTTT.

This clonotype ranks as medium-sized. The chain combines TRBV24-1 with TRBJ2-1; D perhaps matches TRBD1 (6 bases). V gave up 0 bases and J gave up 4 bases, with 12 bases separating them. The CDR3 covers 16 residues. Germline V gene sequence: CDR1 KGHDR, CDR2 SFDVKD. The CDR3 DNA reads TGTGCCACCAGTGATTTGGGGGGCATACCGTACAATGAGCAGTTCTTC. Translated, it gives CATSDLGGIPYNEQFF.

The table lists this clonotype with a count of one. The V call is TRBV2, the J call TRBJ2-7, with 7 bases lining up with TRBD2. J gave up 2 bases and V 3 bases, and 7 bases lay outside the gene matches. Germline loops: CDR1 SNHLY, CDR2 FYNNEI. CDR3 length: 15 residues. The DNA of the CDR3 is TGTGCCAGCAGTGAGGAGAGACTAGCTACCTACGAGCAGTACTTC. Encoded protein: CASSEERLATYEQYF.

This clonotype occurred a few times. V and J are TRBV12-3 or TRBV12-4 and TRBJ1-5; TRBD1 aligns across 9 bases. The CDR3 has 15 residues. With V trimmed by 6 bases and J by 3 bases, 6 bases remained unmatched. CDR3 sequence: CASSPTGGLNQPQHF. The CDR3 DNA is TGTGCCAGCAGCCCTACAGGGGGCCTCAATCAGCCCCAGCATTTT.

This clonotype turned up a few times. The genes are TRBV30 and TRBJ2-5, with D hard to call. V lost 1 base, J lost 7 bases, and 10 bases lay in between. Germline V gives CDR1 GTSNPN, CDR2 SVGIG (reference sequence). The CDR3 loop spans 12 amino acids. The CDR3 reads CAWSELGVTQYF. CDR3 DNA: TGTGCCTGGAGTGAACTTGGAGTGACCCAGTACTTC. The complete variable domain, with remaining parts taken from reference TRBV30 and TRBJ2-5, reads SQTIHQWPATLVQPVGSPLSLECTVEGTSNPNLYWYRQAAGRGLQLLFYSVGIGQISSEVPQNLSASRPQDRQFILSSKKLLLSDSGFYLCAWSELGVTQYFGPGTRLLVL.

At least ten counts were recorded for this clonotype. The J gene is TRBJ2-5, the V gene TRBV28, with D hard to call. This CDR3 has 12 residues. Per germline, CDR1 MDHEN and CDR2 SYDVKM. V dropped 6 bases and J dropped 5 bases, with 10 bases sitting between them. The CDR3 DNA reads TGTGCCAGCAGCCGAAATTTGGAGACCCAGTACTTC. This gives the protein CASSRNLETQYF.

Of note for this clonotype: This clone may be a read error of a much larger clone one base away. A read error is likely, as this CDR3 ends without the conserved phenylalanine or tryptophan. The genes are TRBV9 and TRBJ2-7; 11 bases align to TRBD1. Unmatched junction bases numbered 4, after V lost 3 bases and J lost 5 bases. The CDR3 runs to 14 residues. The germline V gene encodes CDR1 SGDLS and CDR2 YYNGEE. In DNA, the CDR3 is TGTGCCAGCAGCGAAGGACAGGGGGCCAACGAGCAGTACATC. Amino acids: CASSEGQGANEQYI.